Listed here are 32 T cell receptor beta chains from one sample, sequenced in a study of shared clonotypes between healthy human individuals. In the naive CD8 group, cells lacked CD45RO and were positively selected for CCR7, so terminally differentiated effector memory CD45RA+ cells were left out. Assay: immunoSEQ multiplex PCR; the TCRdb copy retains only in-frame clones and omits some. The sample lists roughly 1,800,000 clones; roughly 94% were seen once. Material: naive CD8+ T cells sorted from blood. All receptors come from a man younger than 35 in good health.

The chain couples TRBV6-5 to TRBJ1-1; D is uncertain. Trimming took 5 bases from V and 1 from J, leaving 14 bases between them. The CDR3 covers 15 residues. Germline assignment: CDR1 MNHEY and CDR2 SVGAGI. The CDR3 loop is CASSTVDTSNTEAFF. CDR3 DNA: TGTGCCAGCAGTACGGTAGATACATCGAACACTGAAGCTTTCTTT.

The chain uses TRBV7-9 and TRBJ1-1, with a weak D call TRBD1 (6 bases). Germline lookup yields CDR1 SEHNR and CDR2 FQNEAQ (reference sequence). V was trimmed by 5 bases and J by 2 bases, leaving 15 bases between them. The CDR3 totals 15 residues. The CDR3 nucleotides are TGTGCCAGCAGCCATGGGGACATCATTAACACTGAAGCTTTCTTT. It specifies CASSHGDIINTEAFF.

The chain is built from TRBV18 and TRBJ2-3; TRBD1 agrees at 9 bases. Germline loops: CDR1 KGHSH, CDR2 LQKENI. CDR3 length equals 15 residues. Germline trimming cut 2 bases from V and 2 bases from J; bases unmatched to any gene: 2. In DNA form, the CDR3 reads TGTGCCAGCTCACCAAGGGACAGGGCCACAGATACGCAGTATTTT. Encoded protein: CASSPRDRATDTQYF.

V gene TRBV28 combines with J gene TRBJ2-7; no clear D gene. This CDR3 has 15 amino acids. The V gene lost 3 bases and the J gene lost 4 bases, with 16 bases spanning the gap. The germline V gene encodes CDR1 MDHEN and CDR2 SYDVKM. CDR3 sequence: CASSFSTHAPYEQYF. CDR3 nucleotide sequence: TGTGCCAGCAGTTTTAGCACTCACGCCCCATACGAGCAGTACTTC.

In the case of this clone: The sample has other DNA sequences that encode this CDR3 too. V gene TRBV4-1 combines with J gene TRBJ1-4, with a possible D match to TRBD1 (5 bases). The CDR3 length is 12 residues. The germline gives CDR1 MGHRA, CDR2 YSYEKL. The V and J ends lost 3 bases and 6 bases respectively, with 5 bases between them. CDR3 sequence reads: CASSQGDEKLFF. In DNA form, the CDR3 reads TGCGCCAGCAGCCAGGGGGATGAAAAACTGTTTTTT.

This clone has just one count. Different DNA sequences within this sample yield the same CDR3. The V call is TRBV7-9, the J call TRBJ1-1, with D possibly TRBD1 on 5 matching bases. Between the trimmed V and J ends, which lost 0 bases and 4 bases, there was a span of 12 bases. The CDR3 contains 15 residues. Germline assignment: CDR1 SEHNR and CDR2 FQNEAQ (reference sequence). CDR3 bases: TGTGCCAGCAGCTTAGCTCAGGGAGCTGGCACTGAAGCTTTCTTT. Amino acids: CASSLAQGAGTEAFF.

This chain connects TRBV6-6 to TRBJ2-7; 12 positions match TRBD2. Germline V lookup: CDR1 MNHNY, CDR2 SVGAGI (reference sequence). There are 15 residues in the CDR3. V trimming: 3 bases; J trimming: 5 bases; junction bases outside the gene matches: 5. CDR3 region: CASSYSTSGGHEQYF. CDR3 nucleotide sequence: TGTGCCAGCAGTTATTCGACTAGCGGGGGTCACGAGCAGTACTTC.

This clone was detected once. V and J are TRBV4-1 and TRBJ2-1; unclear D gene. The ends were cut back, 4 bases at V and 0 bases at J, with 16 bases in the middle. The CDR3 totals 17 residues. Germline V gene lookup returns CDR1 MGHRA and CDR2 YSYEKL. CDR3 bases: TGCGCCAGCAGCCCGCATCCTGACCATCGCTCCTACAATGAGCAGTTCTTC. Encoded protein: CASSPHPDHRSYNEQFF.

CDR3 DNA: TGTGCCAGCAGCCCCTCCCCGGCGGGTCCCACAGATACGCAGTATTTT. This gives the protein CASSPSPAGPTDTQYF. The chain joins TRBV7-9 to TRBJ2-3, with D possibly TRBD2 on 5 matching bases. Germline V gives CDR1 SEHNR, CDR2 FQNEAQ (reference sequence). The CDR3 loop spans 16 amino acids. V dropped 5 bases and J dropped 2 bases, with 17 bases sitting between them.

This sequence joins TRBV19 and TRBJ1-4; no reliable D call. With 1 base removed from V and 4 bases from J, the gap between germline ends came to 13 bases. Germline V gene lookup returns CDR1 LNHDA and CDR2 SQIVND (reference sequence). CDR3 length: 16 residues. The DNA for the CDR3 is TGTGCCAGTAGTATAGCCCCTGGGCAGCGTAATGAAAAACTGTTTTTT. Protein: CASSIAPGQRNEKLFF.

Only one count was recorded for this clone. The chain carries TRBV4-1 and TRBJ2-5, with 7 positions matching TRBD1. The length of the CDR3 is 16 residues. V gave up 0 bases and J gave up 1 base; unmatched junction bases: 5. CDR1 is MGHRA and CDR2 is YSYEKL in the germline V gene. The CDR3 spells CASSQERDSFQETQYF. CDR3 DNA: TGCGCCAGCAGCCAAGAACGGGACAGTTTCCAAGAGACCCAGTACTTC.

The rearrangement joins TRBV27 to TRBJ2-6; possible D gene TRBD2, 5 bases. Germline V gene lookup returns CDR1 MNHEY and CDR2 SMNVEV (reference sequence). V shed 5 bases and J shed 4 bases, with 9 bases lying between them. The CDR3 is made up of 14 amino acids. The CDR3 sequence is CASSTEVGANVLTF. The CDR3 DNA reads TGTGCCAGCAGTACGGAGGTAGGGGCCAACGTCCTGACTTTC.

The chain combines TRBV6-1 with TRBJ2-7; either TRBD1 or TRBD2 may supply D (5 bases each). This CDR3 comprises 14 residues. CDR1 MNHNS and CDR2 SASEGT come from the germline V gene. V lost 4 bases to trimming and J lost 2 bases, with 12 bases between them. CDR3 amino acids: CASSARGIAYEQYF. The CDR3 nucleotides read TGTGCCAGCAGTGCGAGGGGAATAGCCTACGAGCAGTACTTC.

The chain joins TRBV4-3 to TRBJ2-1; TRBD2 might be the D (6 bases). The germline V and J ends were trimmed by 0 bases and 6 bases, with 18 bases remaining between them. CDR3 size: 17 residues. Germline V gives CDR1 LGHNA, CDR2 YSLEER. The CDR3 coding sequence is TGCGCCAGCAGCCAAGATCTCTTCGGCGGGGCGGCCAATGAGCAGTTCTTC. Protein product: CASSQDLFGGAANEQFF.

The chain couples TRBV7-9 to TRBJ1-1, with D maybe TRBD1 (5 bases). Germline CDR1 reads SEHNR; CDR2 reads FQNEAQ (reference sequence). This CDR3 is 13 amino acids long. The V end was cut by 4 bases, the J end by 7 bases, with 13 bases between. CDR3: CASSSPGWSEAFF. For the CDR3, the DNA is TGTGCCAGCAGCTCACCAGGGTGGAGTGAAGCTTTCTTT.

This clone was counted only a few times. The chain is built from TRBV2 and TRBJ1-2; no definite D call. This CDR3 comprises 13 residues. The V end lost 5 bases, the J end lost 4 bases, and 11 bases lay between the germline ends. Germline-derived CDR1 and CDR2 are SNHLY and FYNNEI. The CDR3 nucleotides read TGTGCCAGCAGTCCGACTAGGACCTATGGCTACACCTTC. Its protein is CASSPTRTYGYTF.

The rearrangement uses TRBV2 and TRBJ2-7, with 10 bases matching TRBD1. The CDR3 has 13 residues. CDR1 is SNHLY, CDR2 FYNNEI, per germline. The J segment lost 6 bases and the V segment lost 7 bases, leaving 6 bases of the junction unmatched. The CDR3: CASTGQGEFEQYF. The DNA for the CDR3 is TGTGCCAGCACAGGACAGGGGGAGTTCGAGCAGTACTTC.

This chain joins TRBV7-9 and TRBJ1-1; possibly TRBD1 for D (5 bases). V lost 2 bases to trimming and J lost 3 bases, with 10 bases between them. In germline, CDR1 is SEHNR, CDR2 FQNEAQ (reference sequence). The CDR3 is 14 amino acids. DNA for the CDR3: TGTGCCAGCAGCTTATGGGGCCTCGACACTGAAGCTTTCTTT. Encoded protein: CASSLWGLDTEAFF.

The chain recombines TRBV4-1 with TRBJ1-2; 9 bases match TRBD1. The length of the CDR3 is 15 residues. Germline V gene data show CDR1 as MGHRA and CDR2 as YSYEKL. V gave up 0 bases and J gave up 8 bases; unmatched junction bases: 7. The DNA for the CDR3 is TGCGCCAGCAGCCAAGAGGACAGGGGAACTATGGGCTACACCTTC. This encodes CASSQEDRGTMGYTF.

The chain employs TRBV27 and TRBJ2-5, with D hard to call. The ends were cut back, 7 bases at V and 2 bases at J, with 14 bases in the middle. The CDR3 runs to 14 residues. The germline V gene has CDR1 MNHEY and CDR2 SMNVEV (reference sequence). In DNA, the CDR3 is TGTGCCAGCACCTACACGGGTGGACAAGAGACCCAGTACTTC. Its protein product is CASTYTGGQETQYF.

V gene TRBV28 combines with J gene TRBJ2-5; 12 bases map to TRBD2. Per the germline V gene, CDR1 is MDHEN and CDR2 is SYDVKM. The CDR3 is 16 amino acids. V shed 2 bases and J 1 base; nucleotides not matched to a gene: 2. The CDR3 DNA reads as TGTGCCAGCAGTTTACGACTAGCGGGGGCCCAAGAGACCCAGTACTTC. Translation gives CASSLRLAGAQETQYF.

The rearrangement links TRBV11-2 to TRBJ1-2; no reliable D call. V was cut by 4 bases and J by 4 bases, with 13 bases left in between. Germline V gene data show CDR1 as SGHAT and CDR2 as FQNNGV. CDR3 size: 14 residues. The CDR3, as DNA: TGTGCCAGCAGCTCAAGTGGGGTGATCTATGGCTACACCTTC. As protein: CASSSSGVIYGYTF.

CDR3: CASSEVAQLSYNEQFF. The CDR3 DNA is TGCGCCAGCAGCGAGGTTGCGCAGCTCTCCTACAATGAGCAGTTCTTC. The chain links TRBV4-3 to TRBJ2-1, with D unresolved. Germline CDR1 reads LGHNA; CDR2 reads YSLEER. CDR3 length: 16 amino acids. V shed 5 bases and J shed 0 bases, with 14 bases lying between them.

The rearrangement joins TRBV27 to TRBJ1-2, with 7 positions matching TRBD1. The CDR3 consists of 16 residues. V was pared by 0 bases and J by 1 base, with 5 bases of the junction left unmatched. The germline V gene has CDR1 MNHEY and CDR2 SMNVEV (reference sequence). Written as DNA, the CDR3 is TGTGCCAGCAGTTTATCGTCGCGGGACAGTAACTATGGCTACACCTTC. This sequence encodes CASSLSSRDSNYGYTF.

The chain is built from TRBV4-1 and TRBJ2-1; 7 bases are shared with TRBD2. Losses at the gene ends were 10 bases for V and 9 bases for J; bases not matched to a gene: 15. From germline, CDR1 is MGHRA and CDR2 YSYEKL. CDR3 length: 14 residues. The CDR3 spells CAISTKAGPGEQFF. In nucleotides, the CDR3 is TGCGCCATCTCTACAAAAGCGGGGCCCGGTGAGCAGTTCTTC.

The rearrangement links TRBV30 to TRBJ1-2; D uncertain. Trimming cost V 0 bases and J 2 bases, with 16 bases left between them. Germline values: CDR1 GTSNPN, CDR2 SVGIG (reference sequence). This CDR3 comprises 16 residues. Here the CDR3 reads CAWSVLDRTTNYGYTF. DNA for the CDR3: TGTGCCTGGAGTGTATTGGATCGAACTACAAACTATGGCTACACCTTC. Variable domain in full (rest from reference TRBV30 and TRBJ1-2): SQTIHQWPATLVQPVGSPLSLECTVEGTSNPNLYWYRQAAGRGLQLLFYSVGIGQISSEVPQNLSASRPQDRQFILSSKKLLLSDSGFYLCAWSVLDRTTNYGYTFGSGTRLTVV.

This clone was recorded only once. V usage is TRBV29-1 and J usage is TRBJ1-2, with D tentatively TRBD1 (5 bases). Looked up from germline, CDR1 is SQVTM and CDR2 is ANQGSEA. V lost 4 bases and J lost 3, with 9 bases in between. There are 12 residues in the CDR3. CDR3 in DNA: TGCAGCGTTGGACAGATCGACTATGGCTACACCTTC. Amino acid sequence: CSVGQIDYGYTF. The complete variable domain, with remaining parts taken from reference TRBV29-1 and TRBJ1-2, reads SAVISQKPSRDICQRGTSLTIQCQVDSQVTMMFWYRQQPGQSLTLIATANQGSEATYESGFVIDKFPISRPNLTFSTLTVSNMSPEDSSIYLCSVGQIDYGYTFGSGTRLTVV.

The rearrangement links TRBV6-1 to TRBJ2-5; 10 bases are shared with TRBD2. Trimming at V came to 3 bases and at J to 5 bases, leaving 9 bases not matched to a gene. Germline loops: CDR1 MNHNS, CDR2 SASEGT. CDR3 size: 16 residues. CDR3 sequence (DNA): TGTGCCAGCAGTGAGGGCCCAGCGGGGGGGTGGGAGACCCAGTACTTC. Protein product: CASSEGPAGGWETQYF.

The chain links TRBV28 to TRBJ1-5, with a weak D call TRBD1 (6 bases). Trimming left V 4 bases short and J 0 bases short, with 25 bases between. Looked up from germline, CDR1 is MDHEN and CDR2 is SYDVKM. The CDR3 sequence is 20 residues long. CDR3: CASSSPGGAGDPYSNQPQHF. The CDR3 DNA follows: TGTGCCAGCAGTTCACCCGGGGGGGCAGGAGACCCCTATAGCAATCAGCCCCAGCATTTT. Based on the CDR3 plus reference TRBV28 and TRBJ1-5, the full variable domain is DVKVTQSSRYLVKRTGEKVFLECVQDMDHENMFWYRQDPGLGLRLIYFSYDVKMKEKGDIPEGYSVSREKKERFSLILESASTNQTSMYLCASSSPGGAGDPYSNQPQHFGDGTRLSIL.

The chain has TRBV4-2 and TRBJ2-5; D not resolved. The CDR3 loop spans 16 amino acids. Germline V CDR1 and CDR2: LGHNA, YNFKEQ. Between the trimmed V and J ends, which lost 0 bases and 1 base, there was a span of 12 bases. The CDR3 nucleotides are TGTGCCAGCAGCCAAGACAGGAGTATGATCCAAGAGACCCAGTACTTC. This codes for CASSQDRSMIQETQYF.

This clone showed up just once. V usage is TRBV6-5 and J usage is TRBJ2-1; D perhaps matches TRBD1 (6 bases). Trimming cost V 8 bases and J 5 bases, with 16 bases left between them. This CDR3 comprises 14 residues. CDR1 is MNHEY, CDR2 SVGAGI, per germline. In nucleotides, the CDR3 is TGTGCCAGCCGAGGGGGATATATGGACAATGAGCAGTTCTTC. As protein: CASRGGYMDNEQFF.

This sequence joins TRBV6-1 and TRBJ2-3, with 7 positions matching TRBD1. V lost 4 bases and J lost 4; bases outside the gene matches: 2. Germline V gene lookup returns CDR1 MNHNS and CDR2 SASEGT. This CDR3 has 13 residues. The CDR3 protein is CASSGQGADTQYF. In nucleotides, the CDR3 is TGTGCCAGCAGTGGGCAGGGGGCAGATACGCAGTATTTT.